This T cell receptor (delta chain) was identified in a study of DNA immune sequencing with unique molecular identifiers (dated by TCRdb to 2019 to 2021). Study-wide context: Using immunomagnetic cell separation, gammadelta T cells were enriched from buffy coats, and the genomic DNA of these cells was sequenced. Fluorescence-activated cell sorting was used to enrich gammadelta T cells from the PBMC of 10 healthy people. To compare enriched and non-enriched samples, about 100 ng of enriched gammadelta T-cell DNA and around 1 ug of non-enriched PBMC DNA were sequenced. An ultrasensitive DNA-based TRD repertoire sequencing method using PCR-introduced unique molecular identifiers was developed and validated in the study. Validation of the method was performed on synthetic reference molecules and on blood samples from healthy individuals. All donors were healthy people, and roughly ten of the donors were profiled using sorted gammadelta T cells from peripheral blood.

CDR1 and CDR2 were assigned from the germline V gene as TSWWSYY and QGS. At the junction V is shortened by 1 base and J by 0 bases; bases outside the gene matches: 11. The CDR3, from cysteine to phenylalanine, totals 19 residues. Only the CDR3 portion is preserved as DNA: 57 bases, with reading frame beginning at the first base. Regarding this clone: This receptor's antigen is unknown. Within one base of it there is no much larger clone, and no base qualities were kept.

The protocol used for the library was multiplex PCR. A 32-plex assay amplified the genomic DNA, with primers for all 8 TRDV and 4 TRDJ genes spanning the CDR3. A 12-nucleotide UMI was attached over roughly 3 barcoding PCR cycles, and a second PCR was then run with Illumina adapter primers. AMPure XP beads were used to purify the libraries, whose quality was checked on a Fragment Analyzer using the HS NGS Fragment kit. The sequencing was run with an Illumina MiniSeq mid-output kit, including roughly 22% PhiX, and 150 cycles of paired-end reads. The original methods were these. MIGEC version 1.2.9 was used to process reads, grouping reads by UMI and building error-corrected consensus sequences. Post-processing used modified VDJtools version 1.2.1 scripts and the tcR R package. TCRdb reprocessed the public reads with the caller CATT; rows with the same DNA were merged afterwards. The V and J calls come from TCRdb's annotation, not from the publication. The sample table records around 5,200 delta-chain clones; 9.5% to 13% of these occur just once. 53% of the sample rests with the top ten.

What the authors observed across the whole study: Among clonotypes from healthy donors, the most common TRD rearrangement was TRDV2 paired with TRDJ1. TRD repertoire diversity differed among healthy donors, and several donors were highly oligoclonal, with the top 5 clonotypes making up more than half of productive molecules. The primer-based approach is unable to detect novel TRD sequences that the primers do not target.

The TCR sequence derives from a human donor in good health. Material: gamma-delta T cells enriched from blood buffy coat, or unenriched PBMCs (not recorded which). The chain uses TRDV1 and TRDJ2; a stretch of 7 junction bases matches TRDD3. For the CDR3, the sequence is CALGEPRAGGSALTAQLFF. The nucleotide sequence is TGTGCTCTTGGGGAACCCAGAGCTGGGGGTTCCGCTTTGACAGCACAACTCTTCTTT.